The sequence of this TCR beta chain was determined in a study of cytomegalovirus exposure and HLA in healthy donors (dated 2017 in TCRdb). For context, the study as a whole: An earlier analysis of roughly 630 of the donors reported about 290 Gb of sequence data and approximately 110 million unique TCR beta sequences from roughly 180 million T cells. About 280 gigabases of sequencing data and tens of millions of unique TCR sequences were included in an early release covering about 700 HLA-typed donors. Among the roughly 400 genotyped donors, approximately 77% belonged to the genetic ancestry cluster associated with self-reported Caucasian donors. The aim of the study was to test whether cataloging public T cell receptors could identify signatures of past pathogen exposure. Using immunosequencing, the study profiled T cell repertoires from about 620 subjects and related those repertoires to cytomegalovirus serostatus. Besides the first cohort of 500 to 700 subjects, a separate validation cohort made up of roughly 130 different subjects was used. High-throughput TCR immunosequencing, statistical association of individual TCRs with disease status, and machine learning were combined to predict cytomegalovirus infection status. In a later analysis, previously published TCR beta repertoires from fewer than 750 donors were re-analyzed and high-resolution HLA genotyping was added so that TCR occurrence patterns could be studied. In the later analysis, no new phenotypic data were used to find candidate immune exposures; instead, reliance was placed on TCR beta sequences and their occurrence across donors. To decide whether each TCR beta V gene segment behaved as functional or pseudogenic, an earlier analysis of over 500 of the donors relied on high-throughput TCR beta sequencing. Donor age, sex, ethnicity and CMV serostatus were collected together with the repertoire data. In a later genetic analysis, genome-wide SNP genotypes for about 55% of the roughly 700 donors were used, and that subset was treated as a discovery cohort. Every discovery cohort repertoire had been produced on one sequencing platform. Both class I and class II loci were covered by HLA typing, at four-digit resolution. Typing coverage varied by locus: roughly 620-640 donors for A, B, C, DRB1 and DQB1; more than 500 for DQA1; about 590 for DPA1; fewer than 480 for DPB1. Four or five DR-DQ haplotypes were handled as single units for association and clustering, since linkage in the cohort was strong. On average, roughly 240,000 unique TCR beta nucleotide sequences were sequenced per donor among about 400 genotyped donors of the cohort, with 15% to 20% of those sequences being non-productive.

The cohort was made up of roughly 670 healthy bone marrow donors. At the time of sampling, every cohort member was nominally healthy, though immune exposures that went unrecorded were likely present. The donor was CMV seronegative and was included in the group of over 300 seronegative cohort members. Each donor provided a peripheral blood sample, and peripheral blood mononuclear cells were used for TCR beta sequencing. The Qiagen DNeasy Blood Extraction Kit was used to extract genomic DNA from the blood cell samples. Library preparation was by the immunoSEQ multiplex PCR assay. For the multiplex PCR, a mixture combining 60 forward primers for TCR Vbeta segments and 13 reverse primers for TCR Jbeta segments was used. Amplification of the CDR3 region of rearranged TCR beta genes was performed with a multiplex PCR assay on genomic DNA. The Illumina HiSeq System was used to sequence the amplified TCR beta libraries as 87-base-pair reads. The original pipeline was this. A later analysis counted about 80 million unique TCR beta chains across the 500 to 850 repertoires, and around 12 million of these chains were shared by at least two donors. Raw reads were error-corrected and collapsed into unique sequences by a nearest-neighbor algorithm in which closely related sequences were merged to remove PCR and sequencing errors. To assign V, D and J gene segments, CDR3 sequences were aligned to IMGT reference sequences. For a sequence to be retained, a match of at least six nucleotides was required to both a V gene segment and a J gene segment. Rearrangements were classified as productive when the CDR3 lacked stop codons and remained in frame with V and J, and all other rearrangements were classified as non-productive. Following IMGT convention, CDR3 was defined as the stretch from the second conserved V-encoded cysteine to the conserved J-encoded phenylalanine. The earlier analysis of 550 to 650 of the donors excluded any sequence lacking an unambiguous match to a single V gene segment. In an earlier analysis of around 590 of the donors, a V segment was called functional when productive rearrangements were above 56.7%, and segregating when the standard deviation between donors exceeded 5%. A statistical classification framework was developed to diagnose cytomegalovirus status using the catalog of TCR beta chain sequences. A later analysis assigned V and J genes by comparing TCR nucleotide sequences with IMGT/GENE-DB human TR gene sequences. The TCRdist pipeline was used in a later analysis to assign CDR3 sequences and most-parsimonious VDJ recombination scenarios. In a later analysis, every TCR beta chain was defined by the combination of its CDR3 amino acid sequence and its V-gene family, and reads without a unique V-gene family were dropped. In a later analysis, some 600 highly shared, low-generation-probability nucleotide sequences were removed to address suspected cross-contamination and a sequencing artifact. In a later analysis, a clonal expansion index for each public chain was calculated from normalized within-repertoire ranks of inferred template counts. Generation probabilities in a later analysis came from a VDJ recombination model fitted to out-of-frame rearrangements, and those results were checked against IGoR. In a later analysis, TCR-TCR, TCR-HLA and TCR-CMV co-occurrence was scored with hypergeometric tests, and a repertoire-size bias correction was applied to TCR pairs. False discovery rates were estimated in a later analysis by permuting HLA or CMV assignments 20 times. In a later analysis, co-occurring TCRs were grouped using DBSCAN, and TCRdist sequence similarity was added for clustering within HLA-allele-positive subsets. Repertoires with fewer than 30,000 or more than 120,000 public chains, plus five repertoires with anomalous nucleotide sharing, were excluded from co-occurrence clustering. Held by TCRdb, this immuneACCESS table contains in-frame sequences only and omits some clones. Under half of the omission traces to an unresolved V gene where checked; the cause of the rest is unknown. For V, J and clone size, that table is used; D and trimming come from the DNA. The table for this sample lists some 150,000 clones; 75% of them were counted only once. The ten most abundant clones make up 2.5% to 4% of the sample.

The CDR3 covers 13 residues, taking in both the cysteine and the phenylalanine. CDR3 DNA is the only sequence kept; it has 39 bases, read in frame from the first base. For this chain, trimming is 4 bases at the V end and 5 bases at the J end, and the number of junction bases without a gene match is 5. The germline V gene provides CDR1 SGHRS and CDR2 YFSETQ. Broad study findings and their caveats: Linkage disequilibrium might explain the correlated functional status among segregating V segments, but an unknown experimental factor could not be ruled out. In both the original and validation cohorts, the classifier was reported to diagnose cytomegalovirus status with high specificity and sensitivity. The study listed around 160 TCR beta chains as associated with cytomegalovirus. Some IMGT-functional V segments, including TRBV6-2 and TRBV6-3, could not be told apart with the 87-base-pair reads, so those segments were excluded. The cohort was sequenced for TCR beta chains only, and without alpha or paired-chain data the features that could be detected were limited. A later analysis associated around 16,000 TCR beta sequences with specific HLA alleles at a false discovery rate of 0.05. It was suggested by the authors that the approach could potentially be generalized to other disease states and immunological phenotypes. Strong co-occurrence of HLA alleles, especially DR and DQ, made assigning TCR associations to individual alleles difficult. Because HLA typing was missing for some donors at each locus, association tests included only the typed subset. According to a later genetic analysis, donors in an Asian-associated ancestry cluster had fewer N-insertions in productive TCRs than the approximately 700-donor mean. V-gene and J-gene trimming of TCR beta chains was associated with a missense DCLRE1C variant in a later genetic analysis, and the association was replicated in an independent cohort. A group of highly shared sequence variants was considered likely to be a technical artifact of the sequencing pipeline. A few of the identified cytomegalovirus-associated TCR beta chains were confirmed in vitro to be specific for cytomegalovirus antigens. A further reported finding was that TCR beta sequences accurately predicted the HLA-A and HLA-B alleles for most subjects in the first cohort. A later analysis found that most CMV-associated TCR beta chains appeared HLA-restricted, with HLA associations seemingly driven largely by CMV exposure. Presence/absence analyses assumed roughly uniform sequencing depth across donors, an assumption that may not hold. In a later analysis, HLA-associated TCR beta chains showed more clonal expansion and lower generation probabilities than non-associated chains that were equally common. CMV serostatus was the only immune exposure information available for the cohort. According to a later analysis, TCR association rates differed among HLA loci, with DRB1 alleles showing the most associated TCRs and HLA-C alleles showing the fewest. In an earlier analysis of roughly 560 of the donors, most TCR beta V segments were observed in productive rearrangements about 87% or about 30% of the time, broadly matching IMGT annotations. Most TCR sequences were seen in very few donors, while some public TCRs were found in many individuals. Because counts were too low, about 15 rarely observed V segments, including chromosome 9 orphons, were left out of the earlier analysis of approximately 580 of the donors. In a later analysis, several top co-occurrence clusters were reported to appear linked to parvovirus B19, influenza, CMV and Epstein-Barr virus.

A remark on this clone: No antigen is known for it. Base quality data are lacking; no much larger clone is found one base away.

This clonotype originated in a man between 35 and 55 years old in good health and CMV-seronegative. Recombination linked TRBV5-1 to TRBJ2-7; a stretch of 8 junction bases matches TRBD1. Sequenced sample: PBMCs. The bases read TGCGCCAGCAGCAAGGACAGGGTCGACGAGCAGTACTTC. This gives the protein CASSKDRVDEQYF.